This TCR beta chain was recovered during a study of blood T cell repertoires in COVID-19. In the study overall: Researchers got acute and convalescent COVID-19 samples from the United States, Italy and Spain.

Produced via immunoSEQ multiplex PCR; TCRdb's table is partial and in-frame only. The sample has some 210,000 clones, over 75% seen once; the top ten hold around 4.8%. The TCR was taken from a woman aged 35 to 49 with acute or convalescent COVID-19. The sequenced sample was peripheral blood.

As DNA, the CDR3 is TGTGCCAGCAGGCGGGGGACAATCTCTGGAAACACCATATATTTT. The encoded protein is CASRRGTISGNTIYF. The rearrangement uses TRBV2 and TRBJ1-3; possibly TRBD1 for D (6 bases). The V end was cut by 6 bases, the J end by 0 bases, with 12 bases between. CDR3 size: 15 residues. Germline V gives CDR1 SNHLY, CDR2 FYNNEI.